This TCR beta chain was found in a study of T cell responses to AZD1222 COVID-19 vaccine. Libraries were prepared by immunoSEQ multiplex PCR; TCRdb keeps only in-frame clonotypes and omits some of them. Of about 160,000 clones in the sample, around nine tenths were seen once. Notes on this clone: The antigen remains unidentified.

This CDR3 region has 15 residues. Germline CDR1 is SGHTS and CDR2 is YDEGEE. The ends lost 4 bases at V and 7 bases at J; junction bases unmatched: 7. General study results and limits: Repertoires in all cases were sampled only once the peak T cell response had passed. CD4 TCRs covered the whole spike, strongest at regions 160-218 and 743-854.

The source of this sequence is an adult in good health. The genes are TRBV5-8 and TRBJ2-1; 11 positions match TRBD1. Sequencing used peripheral blood, obtained on day 0 of AZD1222 vaccination. In DNA, the CDR3 is TGTGCCAGCAGCACGAGGACAGGGGGCTTAAATGAGCAGTTCTTC. The encoded protein is CASSTRTGGLNEQFF.